This T cell receptor (beta chain) was obtained from a study of T-cell memory formation after mild COVID-19. Whole-study results and caveats: Detection of some responders pre-infection suggested pre-existing cross-reactive memory T cells participated.

Using its own MiXCR run on the 5' RACE reads, TCRdb lists one record per CDR3 protein. The sample shows more than 300,000 distinct CDR3 sequences, around 15% of them seen only once. Trimming removed 8 bases from V and 4 bases from J, with 6 bases in between. The CDR3 is 12 amino acids. CDR1 is SNHLY and CDR2 is FYNNEI in the germline V gene. Concerning this clonotype: What it binds is not known.

This clonotype was obtained from a man between 18 and 35 years old who had mild COVID-19 (a few samples of this study predate the infection). Cell type and time point are not known. Sequencing was carried out using PBMCs or a T cell subset sorted from them (not recorded which). J is TRBJ2-6 and V is TRBV2; D ambiguous. The CDR3 bases are TGTGCCAGCCATGTCGGGGCCAACGTCCTGACTTTC. Translation gives CASHVGANVLTF.